One T cell receptor beta chain is described in this entry. As yet, its antigen is unknown. The sample belongs to a study of breast tumors, draining lymph nodes, adjacent tissues. TCRdb re-derived calls from the multiplex PCR reads in MiXCR, one entry per CDR3 protein. The table records tens of thousands of distinct CDR3 sequences, 60% to 75% of them present only once. The length of the CDR3 is 14 residues. Germline V lookup: CDR1 ENHRY, CDR2 SYGVKD. V was pared by 4 bases and J by 5 bases, with 1 base of the junction left unmatched. Study-wide results and caveats: Tumor TCR diversity was below lymph nodes but above nontumor tissue. Data fit most tumor T cells coming from lymph node, expanding in tumor. The lymph node origin of tumor T cells was framed as consistent with a hypothesis, not demonstrated.

This clonotype was obtained from a female donor with breast cancer. Some clones in this sample may be carry-over from other donors' samples. This chain connects TRBV10-3 to TRBJ2-7, with 14 positions matching TRBD2. Sample: tumor-adjacent breast tissue. The CDR3 is CAISGGLAGDEQYF. The CDR3 DNA reads as TGTGCCATCAGTGGGGGACTAGCGGGAGACGAGCAGTACTTC.